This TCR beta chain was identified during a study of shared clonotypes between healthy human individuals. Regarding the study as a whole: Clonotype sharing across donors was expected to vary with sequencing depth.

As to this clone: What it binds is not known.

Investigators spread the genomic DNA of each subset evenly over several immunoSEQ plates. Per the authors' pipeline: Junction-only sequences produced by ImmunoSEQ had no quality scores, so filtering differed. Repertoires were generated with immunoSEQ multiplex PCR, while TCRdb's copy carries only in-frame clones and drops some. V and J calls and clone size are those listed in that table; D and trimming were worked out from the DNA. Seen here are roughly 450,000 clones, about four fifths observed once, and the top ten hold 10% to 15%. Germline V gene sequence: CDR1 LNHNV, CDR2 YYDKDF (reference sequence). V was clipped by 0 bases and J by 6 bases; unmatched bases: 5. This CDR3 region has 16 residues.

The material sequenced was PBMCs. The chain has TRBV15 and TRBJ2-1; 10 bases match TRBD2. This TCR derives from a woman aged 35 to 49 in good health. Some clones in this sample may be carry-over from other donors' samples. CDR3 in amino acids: CATSRDRLAGANEQFF. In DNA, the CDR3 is TGTGCCACCAGCAGAGATCGGCTAGCGGGAGCCAATGAGCAGTTCTTC.